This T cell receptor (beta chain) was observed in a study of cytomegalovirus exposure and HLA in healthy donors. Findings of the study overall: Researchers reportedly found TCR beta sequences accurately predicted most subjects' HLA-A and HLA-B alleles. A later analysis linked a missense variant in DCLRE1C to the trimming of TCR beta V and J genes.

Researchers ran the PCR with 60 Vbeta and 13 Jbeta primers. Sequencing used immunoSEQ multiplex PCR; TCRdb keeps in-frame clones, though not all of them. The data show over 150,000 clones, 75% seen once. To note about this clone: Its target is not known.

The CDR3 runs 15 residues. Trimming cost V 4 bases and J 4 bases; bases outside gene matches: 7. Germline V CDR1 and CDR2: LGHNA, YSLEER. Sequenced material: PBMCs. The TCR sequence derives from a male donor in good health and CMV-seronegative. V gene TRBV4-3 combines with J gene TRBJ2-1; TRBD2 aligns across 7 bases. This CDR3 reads CASSPRDYYYNEQFF. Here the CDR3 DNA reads TGCGCCAGCAGCCCAAGGGACTATTATTACAATGAGCAGTTCTTC.